A single T cell receptor (beta chain) is shown here with its context. No antigen is known for it. Base qualities are missing; no much larger clone stands one base away. The immunoSEQ Assay, a bias-controlled multiplex PCR, was used to amplify TCRbeta CDR3 regions from genomic DNA. In the paper's pipeline: The number of nucleated cells in each sample was estimated by amplification of reference gene primers within the assay. To quantify the absolute abundance of each unique TCRbeta CDR3 rearrangement, sequence reads were collapsed and filtered. For each sample, productive Simpson clonality was calculated as the square root of Simpson's diversity index over productive rearrangements. Sourced from immuneACCESS, this table was stored by TCRdb with only in-frame sequences that have V and J called. A share of the clones is absent; for the studies checked, an unresolved V gene accounts for under half, and the remainder has no known explanation. V, J and clone size are those of that table, while D and trimming were read from the DNA. Across this sample there are more than 150,000 clones, with 79% seen only once. Roughly 17% of the sample goes to the ten largest clones.

The sample is drawn from a study of blood T cell repertoires in COVID-19 (dated by TCRdb to about 2020). Regarding the study in general: Samples from collaborators originated in the United States, Italy and Spain and spanned both the acute and convalescent phases of COVID-19. The material from the prospective study consisted of cDNA or gDNA derived from T cells, B-cell-depleted T cells, or PBMCs. The dataset comprised deeply sampled blood TCRbeta repertoires from subjects exposed to, actively infected with, or recovered from COVID-19. A freely available public database, intended as a resource for researchers studying the immune response to SARS-CoV-2, is where the repertoires were released. The samples were drawn from two sources: the first 160 participants of the ongoing ImmuneRACE study, and 950 to 1,500 subjects contributed by 6 global collaborators. Nearly every sample came with metadata listing a de-identified subject ID, COVID-19 status, age in years and sex. HLA class I and class II types, where available, came from metadata supplied by the sample provider rather than from assay-based typing.

CDR1 and CDR2, per the germline V gene (reference sequence), are LNHDA and SQIVND. The junction carries 24 bases between V and J, which are trimmed by 6 bases and 4 bases respectively. The CDR3 numbers 17 residues from cysteine through phenylalanine. This entry keeps only the CDR3 DNA: 51 bases, framed from base 1. Results the study describes overall, beyond this receptor: The amount of clinical and demographic metadata varied by source and participant and was provided uncurated.

Whole blood was collected in K2EDTA tubes by collaborating institutions according to the institutions' own protocols. For TCRbeta analysis, collaborators shipped samples as frozen whole blood, isolated PBMCs, or DNA extracted from either of those sample types. The origin of this receptor is a man between 60 and 75 years old with active or convalescent COVID-19. In this chain, TRBV19 is recombined with TRBJ1-2; the D segment could be TRBD1, given 5 matching bases. The specimen sequenced was peripheral blood. The bases read TGTGCCAGTAGGAGATCGCAGGGAGGTGTGGTTGGCTATGGCTACACCTTC. The encoded protein is CASRRSQGGVVGYGYTF.